This entry concerns a single T cell receptor (beta chain). CDR1 is SNHLY and CDR2 is FYNNEI in the germline V gene. The CDR3 loop spans 15 amino acids. Losses at the gene ends were 5 bases for V and 0 bases for J; bases not matched to a gene: 6. The sample is drawn from a study of blood T cell repertoires in COVID-19. The table came from immunoSEQ multiplex PCR; TCRdb's copy has only in-frame clones and leaves some out. The data contain some 160,000 clones, approximately 87% of them seen just once; the ten biggest clones take up around 10%. The origin of this receptor is a woman aged 70-85 years with COVID-19, enrolled during active disease. The sample was peripheral blood. This chain uses TRBV2 with TRBJ2-5; 7 positions agree with TRBD2. The CDR3: CASSFLAANQETQYF. CDR3 nucleotides: TGTGCCAGCAGTTTCCTAGCGGCAAACCAAGAGACCCAGTACTTC.